A single sample gave rise to the 18 T cell receptor beta chains below, sequenced in a study of blood T cell repertoires in COVID-19. Generated by immunoSEQ multiplex PCR, the TCRdb table keeps only in-frame clones and is missing some. In the table there are about 270,000 clones, 82% of which are singletons. Sequencing was done on a sample of peripheral blood. These receptors all come from a woman aged 18-29 years with acute or convalescent COVID-19.

This clone appeared a single time. The J gene is TRBJ2-2, the V gene TRBV9; 9 bases agree with TRBD1. After removal of 4 bases from V and 9 bases from J, the junction contained 10 bases not matched to a gene. Looked up from germline, CDR1 is SGDLS and CDR2 is YYNGEE. The CDR3 is 15 residues long. This chain's CDR3 is CASSSGQGRSRELFF. As DNA, the CDR3 is TGTGCCAGCAGCTCGGGACAGGGACGCTCCCGGGAGCTGTTTTTT.

CDR3 loop: CAWSVQSDTEAFF. CDR3 DNA sequence: TGTGCCTGGAGTGTACAGTCGGACACTGAAGCTTTCTTT. V is TRBV30 and J is TRBJ1-1, with unresolved D. The V end lost 0 bases, the J end lost 3 bases, and 8 bases lay between the germline ends. The germline V gene encodes CDR1 GTSNPN and CDR2 SVGIG (reference sequence). The CDR3 loop spans 13 amino acids.

The chain employs TRBV6-2 or TRBV6-3 and TRBJ2-3; D is undetermined. Trimming pared 4 bases from V and 0 bases from J, leaving 8 bases between. This CDR3 spans 14 amino acids. Germline V gene lookup returns CDR1 MNHEY and CDR2 SVGEGT. CDR3 bases: TGTGCCAGCAGTTTCCAGACTAGCACAGATACGCAGTATTTT. The encoded protein is CASSFQTSTDTQYF.

The chain recombines TRBV7-9 with TRBJ2-7; TRBD2 matches at 13 bases. The V and J ends lost 5 bases and 4 bases, in that order; junction bases with no gene match: 5. The germline gives CDR1 SEHNR, CDR2 FQNEAQ (reference sequence). CDR3 length: 15 residues. Here the CDR3 reads CASSTGLAGLYEQYF. The CDR3 DNA reads as TGTGCCAGCAGCACGGGACTAGCGGGACTATACGAGCAGTACTTC.

The chain joins TRBV3-1 (or the pseudogene TRBV3-2) to TRBJ2-1; TRBD2 agrees at 7 bases. CDR1 and CDR2 from the germline V gene are LGHDT and YNNKEL (reference sequence). The V gene end was trimmed by 1 base and the J gene end by 5 bases; junction bases not matched to a gene: 2. CDR3 length equals 14 residues. As DNA, the CDR3 is TGTGCCAGCAGCCAAGGGCGGGAGCACAATGAGCAGTTCTTC. This encodes CASSQGREHNEQFF.

The rearrangement uses TRBV7-2 and TRBJ1-1; D is perhaps TRBD1 (5 bases). Germline V lookup: CDR1 SGHTA, CDR2 FQGNSA. CDR3 length: 12 residues. Deletions cut 1 base from V and 11 bases from J, with 11 bases between. The CDR3 DNA sequence: TGTGCCAGCAGCTTAGAAGTTAGGGGCGCTTTCTTT. Encoded protein: CASSLEVRGAFF.

The chain is built from TRBV19 and TRBJ1-5; 9 bases line up with TRBD1. The length of the CDR3 is 11 residues. Germline V CDR1 and CDR2: LNHDA, SQIVND (reference sequence). V lost 7 bases to trimming and J lost 11 bases; unmatched junction nucleotides: 3. The CDR3 coding sequence is TGTGCCAGTACTACAGGGGGCTCCCAGCATTTT. It codes for CASTTGGSQHF.

The chain links TRBV10-3 to TRBJ2-7, with a weak D call TRBD2 (6 bases). The CDR3 contains 14 residues. The V end was cut by 10 bases, the J end by 0 bases, with 16 bases between. Germline values: CDR1 ENHRY, CDR2 SYGVKD. CDR3 residues: CATQPASDSYEQYF. Written as DNA, the CDR3 is TGTGCCACCCAACCGGCTAGCGACTCCTACGAGCAGTACTTC.

This clone is a singleton in its sample. The rearrangement links TRBV6-2 or TRBV6-3 to TRBJ1-2, with D possibly matching TRBD1 (5 bases). From germline, CDR1 is MNHEY and CDR2 SVGEGT. V was trimmed by 5 bases and J by 7 bases, leaving 14 bases between them. This CDR3 contains 13 residues. The CDR3 loop reads CASSPTAGRGYTF. Written as DNA, the CDR3 is TGTGCCAGCAGTCCGACAGCTGGTCGTGGCTACACCTTC.

V and J are TRBV4-3 and TRBJ1-5; D unclear. The CDR3 runs 15 residues. V gave up 5 bases and J gave up 0 bases, with 11 bases separating them. Germline V gene data show CDR1 as LGHNA and CDR2 as YSLEER. CDR3 amino acids: CASSGTVNSNQPQHF. CDR3 bases: TGCGCCAGCAGCGGAACAGTCAATAGCAATCAGCCCCAGCATTTT.

The V call is TRBV24-1, the J call TRBJ2-1; TRBD1 aligns across 10 bases. V was pared by 4 bases and J by 8 bases, with 7 bases of the junction left unmatched. Germline assignment: CDR1 KGHDR and CDR2 SFDVKD. The CDR3 contains 15 residues. CDR3 bases: TGTGCCACCAGTGACCGGGACAGGGGTTGGGATGAGCAGTTCTTC. The encoded protein is CATSDRDRGWDEQFF.

The rearrangement uses TRBV11-3 and TRBJ2-7; D perhaps matches TRBD2 (5 bases). The CDR3 consists of 12 residues. Trimming took off 4 bases at V and 7 bases at J, with 11 bases between the two ends. CDR1 SGHNT and CDR2 YENEEA come from the germline V gene. CDR3: CASSSFRGEQYF. The CDR3 DNA is TGTGCCAGCAGCTCCTTTAGAGGGGAGCAGTACTTC.

The chain carries TRBV6-1 and TRBJ2-7, with TRBD1 identical over 8 bases. This CDR3 is built from 15 residues. J gave up 6 bases and V 2 bases, and 9 bases lay outside the gene matches. Germline CDR1 reads MNHNS; CDR2 reads SASEGT. CDR3 loop: CASSERSQGASEQYF. CDR3 DNA sequence: TGTGCCAGCAGTGAACGTAGTCAGGGGGCTAGCGAGCAGTACTTC.

The V gene is TRBV7-9, the J gene TRBJ2-7, with 9 bases aligning to TRBD1. Germline lookup yields CDR1 SEHNR and CDR2 FQNEAQ (reference sequence). V was pared by 5 bases and J by 2 bases, with 10 bases of the junction left unmatched. The CDR3 loop spans 16 amino acids. CDR3 amino acids: CASSPGTGRITYEQYF. CDR3 bases: TGTGCCAGCAGCCCCGGGACAGGGAGGATAACCTACGAGCAGTACTTC.

CDR3 in DNA: TGTGCCAGCAGCCGCGGGGGGGGAGAGACCCAGTACTTC. Protein sequence: CASSRGGGETQYF. The chain carries TRBV11-1 and TRBJ2-5, with 9 bases fitting TRBD2. The CDR3 sequence is 13 residues long. V was pared by 5 bases and J by 4 bases, with 2 bases of the junction left unmatched. Germline CDR1 is SGHAT and CDR2 is FQDESV (reference sequence).

The V call is TRBV19, the J call TRBJ2-1; D remains ambiguous. The CDR3 has 13 amino acids. V was trimmed by 1 base and J by 5 bases, leaving 6 bases between them. Germline V gives CDR1 LNHDA, CDR2 SQIVND (reference sequence). The DNA for the CDR3 is TGTGCCAGTAGTATAGTCGAGGACAATGAGCAGTTCTTC. Translating gives CASSIVEDNEQFF.

This sequence joins TRBV5-1 and TRBJ1-2, with D tentatively TRBD1 (5 bases). The V end lost 1 base, the J end lost 4 bases, and 14 bases lay between the germline ends. The germline V gene encodes CDR1 SGHRS and CDR2 YFSETQ. CDR3 length equals 15 residues. The chain's CDR3 is CASSLTGANSYGYTF. CDR3 nucleotides: TGCGCCAGCAGCTTGACAGGAGCTAATTCCTATGGCTACACCTTC. Together with reference TRBV5-1 and TRBJ1-2, the CDR3 gives the full variable domain: KAGVTQTPRYLIKTRGQQVTLSCSPISGHRSVSWYQQTPGQGLQFLFEYFSETQRNKGNFPGRFSGRQFSNSRSEMNVSTLELGDSALYLCASSLTGANSYGYTFGSGTRLTVV.

V gene TRBV28 combines with J gene TRBJ1-1, with TRBD1 as a possible D gene (6 bases). Germline assignment: CDR1 MDHEN and CDR2 SYDVKM. The CDR3 is made up of 15 amino acids. The V and J ends lost 8 bases and 4 bases respectively, with 20 bases between them. The CDR3 is CASGTEQGIATEAFF. Written as DNA, the CDR3 is TGTGCCAGCGGGACGGAACAGGGAATTGCCACTGAAGCTTTCTTT.